This paragraph covers one T cell receptor beta chain sequence. The antigen is undetermined. The table came from immunoSEQ multiplex PCR; TCRdb's copy has only in-frame clones and leaves some out. The repertoire includes about 40,000 clones, approximately 87% of them detected once, and roughly 9% sits in the top ten. This record belongs to a study of PD-1 blockade in classical Hodgkin lymphoma. Findings of the study overall: Reasons behind the repertoire differences stay unclear, perhaps disease activity or earlier therapy. Healthy donors reportedly exceeded newly diagnosed patients in baseline TCR diversity. Those patients who began receiving nivolumab less than 1 year after ASCT had lower diversity, and they were excluded. Patients who responded completely had about the same baseline diversity as newly diagnosed patients.

Every patient was affected by relapse after autologous stem cell transplantation, while exposure to brentuximab vedotin was not uniform. The trim removed 10 bases at V and 5 bases at J, leaving 5 bases unmatched. CDR3 length: 13 residues. Germline values: CDR1 KGHSH, CDR2 LQKENI. The sequence was collected from a human donor with classical Hodgkin lymphoma. This material consisted of peripheral blood mononuclear cells (PBMCs), taken at baseline. The rearrangement links TRBV18 to TRBJ1-5, with 10 bases lining up with TRBD1. The CDR3 protein is CATQGTGDQPQHF. CDR3 sequence (DNA): TGTGCCACCCAAGGGACAGGGGATCAGCCCCAGCATTTT.